A single T cell receptor beta chain is shown here with its context. The antigen is unknown. PCR was performed using 60 Vbeta and 13 Jbeta primers. The protocol was immunoSEQ multiplex PCR, while the TCRdb copy is restricted to in-frame clones and leaves out a portion. Across 130,000 or so clones, the top ten clones capture about 2% of the sample. Germline assignment: CDR1 SGHTA and CDR2 FQGNSA. The V and J ends lost 5 bases and 6 bases, in that order; junction bases with no gene match: 11. The CDR3 sequence is 16 residues long. This sample was included in a study of cytomegalovirus exposure and HLA in healthy donors. Broader study findings: As immune exposure information, only CMV serostatus was available.

The chain is built from TRBV7-2 and TRBJ2-1, with TRBD1 matching 9 bases. The origin of this receptor is a woman between 18 and 29 years old in good health and CMV-seronegative. Sequencing was done on a sample of PBMCs. The chain's CDR3 is CASSVSGTGTTNEQFF. The CDR3, as DNA: TGTGCCAGCAGCGTAAGCGGGACAGGGACGACCAATGAGCAGTTCTTC. Full variable domain (outside the CDR3, taken from reference TRBV7-2 and TRBJ2-1): GAGVSQSPSNKVTEKGKDVELRCDPISGHTALYWYRQSLGQGLEFLIYFQGNSAPDKSGLPSDRFSAERTGGSVSTLTIQRTQQEDSAVYLCASSVSGTGTTNEQFFGPGTRLTVL.